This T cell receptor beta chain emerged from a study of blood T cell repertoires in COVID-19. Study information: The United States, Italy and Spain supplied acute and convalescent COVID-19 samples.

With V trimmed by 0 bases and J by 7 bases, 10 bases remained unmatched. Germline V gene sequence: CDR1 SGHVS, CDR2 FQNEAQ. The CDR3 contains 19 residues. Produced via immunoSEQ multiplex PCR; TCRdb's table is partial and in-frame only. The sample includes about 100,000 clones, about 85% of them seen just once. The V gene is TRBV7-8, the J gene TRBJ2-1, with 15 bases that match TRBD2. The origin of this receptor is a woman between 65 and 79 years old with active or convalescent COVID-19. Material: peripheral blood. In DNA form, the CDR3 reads TGTGCCAGCAGCTTAGCAGGGACTAGCGGGAGGTGGGGTATGAATGAGCAGTTCTTC. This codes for CASSLAGTSGRWGMNEQFF.